A selection of T cell receptor beta chains follows, all from one sample in a study of CD8 T cells in Susac syndrome. TCRdb used MiXCR to reprocess the immunoSEQ multiplex PCR reads, holding one entry per CDR3 protein. The data show roughly 120,000 distinct CDR3 sequences, 85% to 95% seen once. Material: CD4+ T cells from PBMCs. The receptors shown here come from a human donor with multiple sclerosis. The CDR3 runs from the conserved cysteine through the conserved F or W. Each record gives: D gene, clone size, V gene, J gene, CDR3 protein, CDR3 DNA. A D gene is named only where the DNA matches it firmly. The size field is filled for only some rows; it gives once, few, many or a size class.

D gene: TRBD2; clone size: -; V gene: TRBV20-1; J gene: TRBJ2-5; CDR3 protein: CSARAAGGQETQYF; CDR3 DNA: TGCAGTGCTAGAGCAGCGGGGGGACAAGAGACCCAGTACTTC
D gene: -; clone size: -; V gene: TRBV3-1; J gene: TRBJ2-5; CDR3 protein: CASSQDEVQETQYF; CDR3 DNA: TGTGCCAGCAGCCAAGACGAGGTCCAAGAGACCCAGTACTTC
D gene: -; clone size: -; V gene: TRBV4-1; J gene: TRBJ1-1; CDR3 protein: CASSPGTIKNTEAFF; CDR3 DNA: TGCGCCAGCAGCCCCGGGACGATAAAGAACACTGAAGCTTTCTTT
D gene: TRBD2; clone size: -; V gene: TRBV4-1; J gene: TRBJ2-1; CDR3 protein: CASSQDLWRGADEQFF; CDR3 DNA: TGCGCCAGCAGCCAAGATCTATGGCGGGGGGCAGATGAGCAGTTCTTC
D gene: TRBD1; clone size: -; V gene: TRBV10-3; J gene: TRBJ1-2; CDR3 protein: CAISGGQANYGYTF; CDR3 DNA: TGTGCCATCAGTGGGGGACAGGCGAACTATGGCTACACCTTC
D gene: TRBD2; clone size: -; V gene: TRBV6-2/TRBV6-3; J gene: TRBJ2-3; CDR3 protein: CASRDVFYSGDTDTQYF; CDR3 DNA: TGTGCCAGCAGGGACGTATTCTATAGCGGGGACACAGATACGCAGTATTTT
D gene: -; clone size: -; V gene: TRBV6-2/TRBV6-3; J gene: TRBJ1-2; CDR3 protein: CASSYAGSYGYTF; CDR3 DNA: TGTGCCAGCAGCTACGCGGGTTCATACGGCTACACCTTC
D gene: -; clone size: -; V gene: TRBV28; J gene: TRBJ1-5; CDR3 protein: CASSWGGQSQPQHF; CDR3 DNA: TGTGCCAGCAGCTGGGGAGGGCAGTCACAGCCCCAGCATTTT
D gene: TRBD2; clone size: -; V gene: TRBV7-3; J gene: TRBJ2-5; CDR3 protein: CASSPGVAGGQETQYF; CDR3 DNA: TGTGCCAGCAGCCCTGGGGTAGCGGGGGGGCAAGAGACCCAGTACTTC
D gene: -; clone size: -; V gene: TRBV7-3; J gene: TRBJ2-1; CDR3 protein: CASSLSGWVQNEQFF; CDR3 DNA: TGTGCCAGCAGCTTAAGTGGTTGGGTTCAAAATGAGCAGTTCTTC
D gene: -; clone size: -; V gene: TRBV3-1; J gene: TRBJ2-2; CDR3 protein: CASSPIGGGSGELFF; CDR3 DNA: TGTGCCAGCAGCCCGATCGGAGGGGGCTCCGGGGAGCTGTTTTTT
D gene: -; clone size: -; V gene: TRBV12-3/TRBV12-4; J gene: TRBJ2-2; CDR3 protein: CASSRTGTGELFF; CDR3 DNA: TGTGCCAGCAGTCGGACTGGAACCGGGGAGCTGTTTTTT
D gene: -; clone size: -; V gene: TRBV28; J gene: TRBJ1-5; CDR3 protein: CASRRRFDSNQPQHF; CDR3 DNA: TGTGCCAGCAGACGTCGATTTGATAGCAATCAGCCCCAGCATTTT
D gene: -; clone size: -; V gene: TRBV30; J gene: TRBJ1-1; CDR3 protein: CAWSRHRNTEAFF; CDR3 DNA: TGTGCCTGGAGTAGACATAGGAACACTGAAGCTTTCTTT
D gene: -; clone size: -; V gene: TRBV4-1; J gene: TRBJ1-1; CDR3 protein: CASSQVDMGFMNTEAFF; CDR3 DNA: TGCGCCAGCAGCCAGGTAGACATGGGGTTCATGAACACTGAAGCTTTCTTT
D gene: -; clone size: -; V gene: TRBV5-6; J gene: TRBJ1-1; CDR3 protein: CASSLGGPRADTEAFF; CDR3 DNA: TGTGCCAGCAGCTTGGGAGGGCCCAGGGCGGACACTGAAGCTTTCTTT
D gene: TRBD1; clone size: -; V gene: TRBV5-1; J gene: TRBJ2-6; CDR3 protein: CASSFRQGRGANVLTF; CDR3 DNA: TGCGCCAGCAGCTTCCGACAGGGGCGTGGGGCCAACGTCCTGACTTTC
D gene: -; clone size: -; V gene: TRBV6-1; J gene: TRBJ1-2; CDR3 protein: CASSAANYGYTF; CDR3 DNA: TGTGCCAGCAGCGCCGCTAACTATGGCTACACCTTC
D gene: -; clone size: -; V gene: TRBV29-1; J gene: TRBJ2-2; CDR3 protein: CSVEETANTGELFF; CDR3 DNA: TGCAGCGTTGAAGAGACAGCGAACACCGGGGAGCTGTTTTTT
D gene: -; clone size: -; V gene: TRBV30; J gene: TRBJ1-1; CDR3 protein: CAWSGRDYEAFF; CDR3 DNA: TGTGCCTGGAGTGGCAGGGACTATGAAGCTTTCTTT
D gene: -; clone size: -; V gene: TRBV5-1; J gene: TRBJ2-3; CDR3 protein: CASSRSSSTDTQYF; CDR3 DNA: TGCGCCAGCAGTAGATCCTCTAGCACAGATACGCAGTATTTT
D gene: -; clone size: -; V gene: TRBV15; J gene: TRBJ1-5; CDR3 protein: CATSSLPVYSNQPQHF; CDR3 DNA: TGTGCCACCAGCAGCCTACCGGTATATAGCAATCAGCCCCAGCATTTT
D gene: -; clone size: -; V gene: TRBV6-6; J gene: TRBJ1-2; CDR3 protein: CASSSARTNYGYTF; CDR3 DNA: TGTGCCAGCAGCAGTGCCAGAACGAACTATGGCTACACCTTC
D gene: -; clone size: -; V gene: TRBV28; J gene: TRBJ1-2; CDR3 protein: CAVGGGTNYGYTF; CDR3 DNA: TGTGCCGTCGGGGGCGGTACTAACTATGGCTACACCTTC
D gene: -; clone size: -; V gene: TRBV30; J gene: TRBJ1-6; CDR3 protein: CAWSDLGGDNSPLHF; CDR3 DNA: TGTGCCTGGAGTGACCTTGGGGGGGACAATTCACCCCTCCACTTT
D gene: -; clone size: -; V gene: TRBV14; J gene: TRBJ2-3; CDR3 protein: CASSQDVTASTDTQYF; CDR3 DNA: TGTGCCAGCAGCCAAGATGTGACGGCTAGCACAGATACGCAGTATTTT
D gene: -; clone size: -; V gene: TRBV20-1; J gene: TRBJ1-6; CDR3 protein: CSARGGASGSPLHF; CDR3 DNA: TGCAGTGCTAGAGGGGGGGCCTCAGGATCACCCCTCCACTTT
D gene: -; clone size: -; V gene: TRBV18; J gene: TRBJ2-5; CDR3 protein: CASSADLGTQYF; CDR3 DNA: TGTGCCAGCTCAGCCGATTTGGGGACCCAGTACTTC
D gene: -; clone size: -; V gene: TRBV5-4; J gene: TRBJ2-5; CDR3 protein: CASSVDLGAGETQYF; CDR3 DNA: TGTGCCAGCAGCGTGGACTTAGGGGCGGGGGAGACCCAGTACTTC
D gene: -; clone size: -; V gene: TRBV28; J gene: TRBJ2-7; CDR3 protein: CATLSFYEQYF; CDR3 DNA: TGTGCCACCCTCTCCTTCTACGAGCAGTACTTC
D gene: TRBD1; clone size: -; V gene: TRBV20-1; J gene: TRBJ2-7; CDR3 protein: CSARKVQGVNEQYF; CDR3 DNA: TGCAGTGCTCGAAAGGTACAGGGGGTCAACGAGCAGTACTTC
D gene: -; clone size: -; V gene: TRBV23-1; J gene: TRBJ2-2; CDR3 protein: CASSPWDTSHGELFF; CDR3 DNA: TGCGCCAGCAGCCCCTGGGACACATCCCACGGGGAGCTGTTTTTT
D gene: -; clone size: once; V gene: TRBV7-2; J gene: TRBJ1-6; CDR3 protein: CASSPGRPANSPLHF; CDR3 DNA: TGTGCCAGCAGCCCGGGACGGCCGGCTAATTCACCCCTCCACTTT
D gene: TRBD1; clone size: -; V gene: TRBV30; J gene: TRBJ2-2; CDR3 protein: CAWSGTGTGELFF; CDR3 DNA: TGTGCCTGGAGCGGGACAGGCACCGGGGAGCTGTTTTTT
D gene: -; clone size: -; V gene: TRBV5-1; J gene: TRBJ2-3; CDR3 protein: CASSLASRLGTDTQYF; CDR3 DNA: TGCGCCAGCAGCTTGGCCAGCAGGCTCGGGACAGATACGCAGTATTTT
D gene: TRBD1; clone size: -; V gene: TRBV27; J gene: TRBJ2-1; CDR3 protein: CASSGTGNNEQFF; CDR3 DNA: TGTGCCAGCAGCGGGACAGGGAACAATGAGCAGTTCTTC
D gene: -; clone size: -; V gene: TRBV4-1; J gene: TRBJ2-1; CDR3 protein: CASSQRQPNEQFF; CDR3 DNA: TGCGCCAGCAGTCAACGACAGCCCAATGAGCAGTTCTTC
D gene: -; clone size: -; V gene: TRBV6-5; J gene: TRBJ1-1; CDR3 protein: CASSYGGLVSNTEAFF; CDR3 DNA: TGTGCCAGCAGTTACGGGGGTTTAGTATCGAACACTGAAGCTTTCTTT
D gene: -; clone size: -; V gene: TRBV7-9; J gene: TRBJ1-1; CDR3 protein: CASSQPSLGGAFF; CDR3 DNA: TGTGCCAGCAGCCAACCGTCCTTAGGGGGGGCTTTCTTT
D gene: -; clone size: -; V gene: TRBV12-3/TRBV12-4; J gene: TRBJ1-1; CDR3 protein: CASSLAADREAFF; CDR3 DNA: TGTGCCAGCAGTTTAGCGGCCGACAGGGAAGCTTTCTTT
D gene: TRBD1; clone size: -; V gene: TRBV29-1; J gene: TRBJ2-1; CDR3 protein: CSAQRAGGGEQFF; CDR3 DNA: TGCAGCGCCCAAAGGGCAGGGGGCGGTGAGCAGTTCTTC
D gene: -; clone size: few; V gene: TRBV3-1; J gene: TRBJ2-5; CDR3 protein: CASGQETQYF; CDR3 DNA: TGTGCCAGCGGTCAAGAGACCCAGTACTTC
D gene: -; clone size: -; V gene: TRBV2; J gene: TRBJ1-3; CDR3 protein: CASSYSVRRTGNTIYF; CDR3 DNA: TGTGCCAGCAGTTATTCCGTCAGGAGAACTGGAAACACCATATATTTT
D gene: TRBD2; clone size: -; V gene: TRBV20-1; J gene: TRBJ2-3; CDR3 protein: CSAEGLAELTDTQYF; CDR3 DNA: TGCAGTGCTGAGGGACTAGCGGAACTCACAGATACGCAGTATTTT
D gene: TRBD2; clone size: -; V gene: TRBV29-1; J gene: TRBJ2-3; CDR3 protein: CSVEGGAGGVDTQYF; CDR3 DNA: TGCAGCGTTGAAGGGGGAGCGGGGGGCGTAGATACGCAGTATTTT
D gene: TRBD1; clone size: -; V gene: TRBV6-1; J gene: TRBJ2-1; CDR3 protein: CASILGQGAYNEQFF; CDR3 DNA: TGTGCCAGCATCCTGGGACAGGGGGCCTACAATGAGCAGTTCTTC
D gene: -; clone size: -; V gene: TRBV9; J gene: TRBJ1-5; CDR3 protein: CASSPFVSNQPQHF; CDR3 DNA: TGTGCCAGCAGCCCCTTTGTAAGCAATCAGCCCCAGCATTTT
D gene: -; clone size: once; V gene: TRBV25-1; J gene: TRBJ1-2; CDR3 protein: CASSVSVRGVVGYTF; CDR3 DNA: TGTGCCAGCAGTGTTTCCGTGAGGGGGGTGGTTGGCTACACCTTC
D gene: -; clone size: -; V gene: TRBV5-1; J gene: TRBJ2-2; CDR3 protein: CASRSVGTGELFF; CDR3 DNA: TGCGCCAGCAGAAGTGTGGGCACCGGGGAGCTGTTTTTT
D gene: -; clone size: -; V gene: TRBV12-3/TRBV12-4; J gene: TRBJ2-1; CDR3 protein: CASSPQALSYNEQFF; CDR3 DNA: TGTGCCAGCAGTCCCCAGGCCCTCTCCTACAATGAGCAGTTCTTC
D gene: -; clone size: -; V gene: TRBV21-1; J gene: TRBJ2-3; CDR3 protein: CASSKGQRGGRNTQYF; CDR3 DNA: TGTGCCAGCAGCAAAGGCCAGCGGGGGGGCCGGAATACGCAGTATTTT
D gene: -; clone size: -; V gene: TRBV7-8; J gene: TRBJ1-2; CDR3 protein: CASSTDRRGGYTF; CDR3 DNA: TGTGCCAGCAGCACCGACCGCCGGGGTGGCTACACCTTC
D gene: -; clone size: -; V gene: TRBV4-1; J gene: TRBJ1-4; CDR3 protein: CASRGERGNEKLFF; CDR3 DNA: TGCGCCAGCAGGGGGGAGAGGGGTAATGAAAAACTGTTTTTT
D gene: -; clone size: -; V gene: TRBV4-1; J gene: TRBJ1-1; CDR3 protein: CASSQEAQMNTEAFF; CDR3 DNA: TGCGCCAGCAGCCAAGAGGCCCAGATGAACACTGAAGCTTTCTTT
D gene: -; clone size: -; V gene: TRBV3-1; J gene: TRBJ2-3; CDR3 protein: CASSQDQSSSDTQYF; CDR3 DNA: TGTGCCAGCAGCCAAGATCAGAGTAGCTCCGATACGCAGTATTTT